This T cell receptor beta chain emerged from a study of PD-1 blockade in classical Hodgkin lymphoma. For the study at large: Patients received nivolumab 3 mg/kg intravenously every 2 weeks.

The trim removed 9 bases at V and 4 bases at J, leaving 6 bases unmatched. CDR1 is LNHDA and CDR2 is SQIVND in the germline V gene (reference sequence). The CDR3 contains 13 residues. This clone was observed at least ten times. Its antigen is still unknown. Study-wide findings and caveats: Lower baseline TCR diversity was reported for newly diagnosed patients than for healthy donors. Patients with a complete response exhibited baseline diversity comparable to newly diagnosed patients.

Sequencing used immunoSEQ multiplex PCR; TCRdb keeps in-frame clones, though not all of them. The data contain around 100,000 clones, about nine tenths of them singletons. Time point given: cycle 4 day 1 (C4D1), after more than 5 weeks of nivolumab. Each patient relapsed following autologous stem cell transplantation, and prior brentuximab vedotin exposure differed. The rearrangement joins TRBV19 to TRBJ1-5; TRBD1 matches at 7 bases. The clonotype comes from a human donor with classical Hodgkin lymphoma. Sequenced material: peripheral blood mononuclear cells (PBMCs), taken before the fourth cycle of nivolumab. The CDR3 nucleotides are TGTGCCAGCAATGACAGGGAGAATCAGCCCCAGCATTTT. Its translation: CASNDRENQPQHF.